These T cell receptor beta chains were read from a single sample in a study of post-analysis software for immune sequencing data. TCRdb recomputed calls from the PCR reads with MiXCR, one row per CDR3 protein. The sample consists of 650,000 to 850,000 distinct CDR3 sequences, 46% of them appearing once. Sequencing input: blood. Receptors were obtained from a girl aged 10 to 17 with multiple sclerosis. Both conserved end residues are part of each CDR3. A D gene is named only where the DNA matches it firmly. Where a row states a size, it is once, few, many or the class of an expanded clone; other rows omit it.

>TRBJ2-7|NA|TRBV27|NA
TGTGCCAGCAGCTCCCGGCAGGACGAGCAGTACTTC
CASSSRQDEQYF
>TRBJ2-7|NA|TRBV10-2|NA
TGCGCCAGCAGTGACCTAGGGGCAGCCCACTACGAGCAGTACTTC
CASSDLGAAHYEQYF
>TRBJ1-6|NA|TRBV27|few
TGTGCCAGCAGTGCCCGGGACACTAATTCACCCCTCCACTTT
CASSARDTNSPLHF
>TRBJ2-1|NA|TRBV19|NA
TGTGCCAGTAGTGACCGACTAGTTAGTAATGAGCAGTTCTTC
CASSDRLVSNEQFF
>TRBJ1-2|NA|TRBV24-1|NA
TGTGCCACCGAGGGCAGACCTAACTATGGCTACACCTTC
CATEGRPNYGYTF
>TRBJ2-3|TRBD2|TRBV7-2|few
TGTGCCAGCAGCTTAGTCCGAGGAATACGAGTAGCGGGAGGCACGGATACGCAGTATTTT
CASSLVRGIRVAGGTDTQYF
>TRBJ2-3|TRBD2|TRBV6-5|NA
TGTGCCAGCAGTTCGGTTAGCGGGAGGCCCCCGGGGACGCAGTATTTT
CASSSVSGRPPGTQYF
>TRBJ2-1|NA|TRBV24-1|NA
TGTGCCACCAGTGATTTTTCAGGCTCCTACAATGAGCAGTTCTTC
CATSDFSGSYNEQFF
>TRBJ2-1|NA|TRBV4-1|NA
TGCGCCAGCACTCGGGCAGGGGAGGACAGTGAGCAGTTCTTC
CASTRAGEDSEQFF
>TRBJ2-3|NA|TRBV6-5|NA
TGTGCCAGCTTCCGGGGAGTACCTGGCACAGATACGCAGTATTTT
CASFRGVPGTDTQYF
>TRBJ1-1|NA|TRBV5-1|once
TGCGCCAGCAGCCCCGGACGGACCATGAACACTGAAGCTTTCTTT
CASSPGRTMNTEAFF
>TRBJ2-3|NA|TRBV7-9|once
TGTGCCAGCAGCTTAATCGTCGGCGGGGATACGCAGTATTTT
CASSLIVGGDTQYF
>TRBJ2-5|NA|TRBV12-3/TRBV12-4|NA
TGTGCCAGCAGTTTAGGGGGGGGGCAACAAGAGACCCAGTACTTC
CASSLGGGQQETQYF
>TRBJ2-1|TRBD2|TRBV6-2/TRBV6-3|NA
TGTGCCAGCACCGAGGCGGGAGGGCGACACAATGAGCAGTTCTTC
CASTEAGGRHNEQFF
>TRBJ1-2|NA|TRBV29-1|NA
TGCAGCGTTGAGGGGAATCTGGCTAACTATGGCTACACCTTC
CSVEGNLANYGYTF